Listed below are T cell receptor beta chains from one sample, sequenced in a study of cytotoxic CD8 clonotypes in ibrutinib-treated CLL. Here immunoSEQ multiplex PCR was the method, and the copy in TCRdb shows in-frame clones only, minus some. The table includes 150,000 to 200,000 clones, 88% detected once. Sequencing was performed on PBMCs, taken at disease progression, from a patient treated with ibrutinib. All receptors come from a human donor with chronic lymphocytic leukemia. CDR3s include the opening cysteine and the closing phenylalanine or tryptophan. The D gene is left open where the match is weak. Not all rows give a size; the values are once, few, many and, for expanded clones, a class.

- | TRBJ1-5 | TRBV19 | TRBD1 | CASTIGTGRSNQPQHF | TGTGCCAGTACCATCGGGACAGGGAGAAGCAATCAGCCCCAGCATTTT
- | TRBJ2-3 | TRBV6-5 | - | CASSQERTDTQYF | TGTGCCAGCAGCCAGGAGCGCACAGATACGCAGTATTTT
- | TRBJ1-1 | TRBV11-2 | - | CASSPRSETMNTEAFF | TGTGCCAGCAGCCCTAGGAGTGAGACAATGAACACTGAAGCTTTCTTT
few | TRBJ1-2 | TRBV7-9 | - | CASSLAAGPTGGYTF | TGTGCCAGCAGCTTAGCGGCAGGGCCTACGGGTGGCTACACCTTC
- | TRBJ1-1 | TRBV6-1 | TRBD1 | CATGGDRDYTEAFF | TGTGCCACAGGGGGGGACAGAGACTACACTGAAGCTTTCTTT
once | TRBJ1-3 | TRBV18 | TRBD1 | CASSPGTGQRNTIYF | TGTGCCAGCTCACCGGGGACAGGGCAAAGAAACACCATATATTTT
- | TRBJ1-1 | TRBV4-1 | - | CASSLGHTNTEAFF | TGCGCCAGCAGCCTGGGACATACGAACACTGAAGCTTTCTTT
- | TRBJ1-2 | TRBV4-3 | TRBD1 | CASSQDPRTGISNYGYTF | TGCGCCAGCAGCCAAGACCCAAGGACAGGCATTTCTAACTATGGCTACACCTTC
- | TRBJ1-2 | TRBV5-1 | TRBD1 | CASSPGGYGYTF | TGCGCCAGCAGCCCAGGGGGGTATGGCTACACCTTC
- | TRBJ2-7 | TRBV27 | - | CASSLRFPRSSYEQYF | TGTGCCAGCAGTTTACGGTTCCCTCGATCGAGCTACGAGCAGTACTTC
- | TRBJ2-1 | TRBV7-2 | - | CASSFGGRNEQFF | TGTGCCAGCAGCTTCGGGGGACGCAATGAGCAGTTCTTC
- | TRBJ2-7 | TRBV29-1 | TRBD2 | CSVEVTSGSQYF | TGCAGCGTTGAAGTTACTAGCGGGAGTCAGTACTTC
- | TRBJ1-2 | TRBV2 | - | CASSERQVYGYTF | TGTGCCAGCAGTGAGAGACAGGTCTATGGCTACACCTTC
- | TRBJ2-3 | TRBV2 | - | CASSEAQGGWATDTQYF | TGTGCCAGCAGTGAAGCTCAGGGGGGATGGGCGACAGATACGCAGTATTTT
- | TRBJ2-7 | TRBV19 | TRBD1 | CASSIPGRGPSSYEQYF | TGTGCCAGTAGTATCCCTGGCAGGGGGCCGAGCTCCTACGAGCAGTACTTC
- | TRBJ1-1 | TRBV6-1 | - | CASSTEVGRTEAFF | TGTGCCAGCAGCACCGAGGTAGGGAGGACTGAAGCTTTCTTT
- | TRBJ2-3 | TRBV18 | TRBD1 | CASSPTGSPTDTQYF | TGTGCCAGCTCACCGACAGGGTCCCCTACAGATACGCAGTATTTT
- | TRBJ2-7 | TRBV7-2 | - | CASSLRATIYEQYF | TGTGCCAGCAGCTTGAGGGCGACTATCTACGAGCAGTACTTC
few | TRBJ2-1 | TRBV19 | TRBD1 | CASSTNRDSEQFF | TGTGCCAGTAGTACGAACCGGGACAGTGAGCAGTTCTTC
- | TRBJ2-7 | TRBV4-1 | TRBD1 | CASSQTQGTVIPYEQYF | TGCGCCAGCAGCCAAACCCAAGGGACAGTCATTCCCTACGAGCAGTACTTC
- | TRBJ2-5 | TRBV7-7 | TRBD2 | CASSPGLARQETQYF | TGTGCCAGCAGCCCGGGACTAGCGAGACAAGAGACCCAGTACTTC
once | TRBJ1-3 | TRBV9 | - | CASSVESHGEGNTIYF | TGTGCCAGCAGCGTAGAGTCCCACGGAGAGGGAAACACCATATATTTT
- | TRBJ1-5 | TRBV28 | TRBD1 | CASSRTGSNQPQHF | TGTGCCAGTAGTCGGACAGGTAGCAATCAGCCCCAGCATTTT
- | TRBJ1-2 | TRBV6-5 | - | CASSYNRVSYTF | TGTGCCAGCAGTTATAACAGGGTGAGCTACACCTTC
- | TRBJ2-5 | TRBV5-5 | - | CASSLEGSRQETQYF | TGTGCCAGCAGCTTGGAGGGGTCTCGACAAGAGACCCAGTACTTC
once | TRBJ2-7 | TRBV28 | - | CASRGTRYEQYF | TGTGCCAGCAGGGGGACCAGGTACGAGCAGTACTTC
- | TRBJ2-7 | TRBV6-5 | - | CASSYESQYEQYF | TGTGCCAGCAGTTACGAATCGCAGTATGAGCAGTACTTC
- | TRBJ1-2 | TRBV6-5 | - | CASSLTGPLGYTF | TGTGCCAGCAGTTTAACAGGGCCCCTGGGCTACACCTTC
- | TRBJ1-4 | TRBV4-3 | - | CASSQPDRDNEKLFF | TGCGCCAGCAGCCAACCAGACAGAGATAATGAAAAACTGTTTTTT
- | TRBJ2-1 | TRBV9 | - | CASSSRRGEWYSYNEQFF | TGTGCCAGCAGCTCCCGCCGGGGCGAATGGTACTCCTACAATGAGCAGTTCTTC
- | TRBJ2-1 | TRBV6-1 | - | CASSELRTYNEQFF | TGTGCCAGCAGTGAATTGCGGACCTACAATGAGCAGTTCTTC
- | TRBJ2-5 | TRBV15 | TRBD1 | CATSRDQGRGRETQYF | TGTGCCACCAGCAGAGATCAGGGCAGGGGGCGGGAGACCCAGTACTTC
- | TRBJ1-4 | TRBV5-1 | - | CASSLYTTVGEKLFF | TGCGCCAGCAGCTTATACACAACCGTGGGGGAAAAACTGTTTTTT
- | TRBJ2-1 | TRBV15 | TRBD2 | CATSDRGTGGLAGVINEQFF | TGTGCCACCAGCGATCGTGGGACAGGGGGACTAGCGGGAGTCATCAATGAGCAGTTCTTC
- | TRBJ1-2 | TRBV19 | TRBD1 | CASSKGQGTYGYTF | TGTGCCAGTAGTAAGGGACAGGGAACCTATGGCTACACCTTC
- | TRBJ1-1 | TRBV5-1 | - | CASSSDPQVAEAFF | TGCGCCAGCAGCTCAGACCCCCAAGTGGCTGAAGCTTTCTTT
- | TRBJ2-5 | TRBV7-2 | TRBD1 | CASSADRGSQETQYF | TGTGCCAGCAGCGCCGACAGGGGTAGTCAAGAGACCCAGTACTTC
- | TRBJ2-1 | TRBV5-1 | TRBD2 | CASSLSGRHNEQFF | TGCGCCAGCAGCTTAAGCGGGAGGCACAATGAGCAGTTCTTC
- | TRBJ1-5 | TRBV19 | - | CASSINAEGFQHF | TGTGCCAGTAGTATAAATGCTGAGGGGTTCCAGCATTTT
- | TRBJ2-7 | TRBV29-1 | - | CSVGAQGEQYF | TGCAGCGTTGGAGCCCAGGGGGAGCAGTACTTC
- | TRBJ2-7 | TRBV25-1 | TRBD1 | CASAADRPPYEQYF | TGTGCCAGCGCCGCGGACAGGCCTCCCTACGAGCAGTACTTC
- | TRBJ1-1 | TRBV7-9 | - | CASSLRQGNTEAFF | TGTGCCAGCAGCTTGAGGCAGGGGAACACTGAAGCTTTCTTT
- | TRBJ2-2 | TRBV10-3 | - | CAISESGNTGELFF | TGTGCCATCAGTGAGTCTGGGAACACCGGGGAGCTGTTTTTT
once | TRBJ1-2 | TRBV7-9 | TRBD1 | CASSLGTDDGYTF | TGTGCCAGCAGCCTCGGGACAGACGATGGCTACACCTTC
- | TRBJ1-1 | TRBV5-1 | TRBD1 | CASSLGGLGGTEMNTEAFF | TGCGCCAGCAGCTTAGGGGGCTTAGGGGGAACCGAGATGAACACTGAAGCTTTCTTT
- | TRBJ2-5 | TRBV20-1 | - | CSARAGKTQYF | TGCAGTGCTAGAGCAGGGAAGACCCAGTACTTC
- | TRBJ2-4 | TRBV19 | - | CASSQSSGTPSDIQYF | TGTGCCAGTAGTCAATCGTCCGGGACTCCGTCGGACATTCAGTACTTC
- | TRBJ2-7 | TRBV7-9 | TRBD2 | CASSRKASGSSYEQYF | TGTGCCAGCAGCCGTAAGGCTAGCGGGTCTAGCTACGAGCAGTACTTC
- | TRBJ1-1 | TRBV4-2 | - | CASSQDWGNTEAFF | TGTGCCAGCAGCCAAGATTGGGGAAACACTGAAGCTTTCTTT
- | TRBJ2-6 | TRBV5-4 | - | CASTPRGTGANVLTF | TGTGCCAGCACCCCGAGGGGAACTGGGGCCAACGTCCTGACTTTC
- | TRBJ2-1 | TRBV29-1 | - | CSAEKVLNNEQFF | TGCAGCGCAGAAAAAGTCCTAAACAATGAGCAGTTCTTC
- | TRBJ1-1 | TRBV6-5 | TRBD1 | CASTPGGAGTEAFF | TGTGCCAGTACCCCAGGGGGCGCGGGCACTGAAGCTTTCTTT